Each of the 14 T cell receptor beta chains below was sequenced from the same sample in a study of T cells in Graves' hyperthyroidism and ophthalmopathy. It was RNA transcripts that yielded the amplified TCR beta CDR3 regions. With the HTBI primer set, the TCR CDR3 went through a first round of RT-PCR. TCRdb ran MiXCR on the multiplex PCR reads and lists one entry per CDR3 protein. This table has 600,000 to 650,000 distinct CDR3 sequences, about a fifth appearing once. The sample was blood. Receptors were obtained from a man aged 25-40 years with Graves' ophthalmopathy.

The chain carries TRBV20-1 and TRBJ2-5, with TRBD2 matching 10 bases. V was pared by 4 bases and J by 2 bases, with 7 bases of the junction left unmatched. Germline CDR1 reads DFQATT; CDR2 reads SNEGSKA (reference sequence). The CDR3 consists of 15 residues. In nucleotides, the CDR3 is TGCAGTGCTATGAGGACTAGCGGACCACAAGAGACCCAGTACTTC. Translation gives CSAMRTSGPQETQYF.

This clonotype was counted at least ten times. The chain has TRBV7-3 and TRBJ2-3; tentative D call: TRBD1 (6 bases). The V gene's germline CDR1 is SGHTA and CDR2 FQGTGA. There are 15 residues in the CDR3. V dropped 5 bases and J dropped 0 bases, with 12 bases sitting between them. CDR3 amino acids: CASSPGVPSTDTQYF. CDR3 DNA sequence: TGTGCCAGCAGCCCAGGGGTTCCTAGCACAGATACGCAGTATTTT. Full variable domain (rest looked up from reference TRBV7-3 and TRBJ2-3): GAGVSQTPSNKVTEKGKYVELRCDPISGHTALYWYRQSLGQGPEFLIYFQGTGAADDSGLPNDRFFAVRPEGSVSTLKIQRTERGDSAVYLCASSPGVPSTDTQYFGPGTRLTVL.

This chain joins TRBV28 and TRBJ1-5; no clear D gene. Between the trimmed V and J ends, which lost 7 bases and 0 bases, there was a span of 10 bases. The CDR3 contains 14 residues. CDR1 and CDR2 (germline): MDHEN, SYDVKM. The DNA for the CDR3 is TGTGCCAGCAACCCTCCGGGTAGCAATCAGCCCCAGCATTTT. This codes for CASNPPGSNQPQHF.

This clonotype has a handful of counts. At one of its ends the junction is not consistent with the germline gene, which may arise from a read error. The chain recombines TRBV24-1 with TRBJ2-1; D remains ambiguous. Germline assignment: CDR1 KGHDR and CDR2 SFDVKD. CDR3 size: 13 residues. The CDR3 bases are TGTGCCAGCAGTTTGGGAAACTACAATGAGCAGTTCTTC. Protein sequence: CASSLGNYNEQFF.

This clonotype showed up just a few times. In DNA form, the CDR3 reads TGTGCCAGCAGTGAAACGGGTATGATCTCTGAAGCTTTCTTT. As protein: CASSETGMISEAFF. V and J are TRBV6-1 and TRBJ1-1; D is unresolved. The germline V and J ends were trimmed by 2 bases and 6 bases, with 13 bases remaining between them. From germline, CDR1 is MNHNS and CDR2 SASEGT. There are 14 residues in the CDR3.

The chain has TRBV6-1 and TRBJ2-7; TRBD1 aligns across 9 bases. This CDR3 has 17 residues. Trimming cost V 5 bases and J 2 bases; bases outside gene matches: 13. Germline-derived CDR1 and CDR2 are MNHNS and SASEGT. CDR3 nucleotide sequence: TGTGCCAGCAGTCGAAACCCGCCGGGACAGGGAACCTACGAGCAGTACTTC. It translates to CASSRNPPGQGTYEQYF.

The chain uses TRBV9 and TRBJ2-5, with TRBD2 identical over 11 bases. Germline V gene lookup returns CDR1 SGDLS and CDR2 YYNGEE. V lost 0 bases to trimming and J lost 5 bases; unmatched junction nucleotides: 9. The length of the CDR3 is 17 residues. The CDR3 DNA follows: TGTGCCAGCAGCGTAGACCCCTTAGCGGGAGGGCCTGAGACCCAGTACTTC. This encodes CASSVDPLAGGPETQYF.

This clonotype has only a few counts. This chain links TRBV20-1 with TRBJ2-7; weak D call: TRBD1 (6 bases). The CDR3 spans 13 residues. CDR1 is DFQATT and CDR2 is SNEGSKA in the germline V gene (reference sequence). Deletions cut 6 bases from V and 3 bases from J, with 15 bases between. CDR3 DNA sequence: TGCAGTGCCATACCAAGGGGACACTACGAGCAGTACTTC. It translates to CSAIPRGHYEQYF.

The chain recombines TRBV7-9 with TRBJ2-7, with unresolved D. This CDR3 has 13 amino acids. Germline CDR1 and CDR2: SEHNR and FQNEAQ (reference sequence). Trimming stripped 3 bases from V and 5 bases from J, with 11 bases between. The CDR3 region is CASSLSRAHEQYF. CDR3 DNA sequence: TGTGCCAGCAGCTTGTCTAGGGCCCACGAGCAGTACTTC. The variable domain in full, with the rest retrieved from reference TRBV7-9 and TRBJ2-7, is DTGVSQNPRHKITKRGQNVTFRCDPISEHNRLYWYRQTLGQGPEFLTYFQNEAQLEKSRLLSDRFSAERPKGSFSTLEIQRTEQGDSAMYLCASSLSRAHEQYFGPGTRLTVT.

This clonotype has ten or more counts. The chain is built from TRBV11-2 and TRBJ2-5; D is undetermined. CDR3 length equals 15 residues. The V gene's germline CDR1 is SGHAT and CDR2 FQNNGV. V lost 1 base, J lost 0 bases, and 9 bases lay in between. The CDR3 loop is CASSLAPRDQETQYF. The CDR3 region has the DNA TGTGCCAGCAGCTTAGCCCCTAGGGACCAAGAGACCCAGTACTTC.

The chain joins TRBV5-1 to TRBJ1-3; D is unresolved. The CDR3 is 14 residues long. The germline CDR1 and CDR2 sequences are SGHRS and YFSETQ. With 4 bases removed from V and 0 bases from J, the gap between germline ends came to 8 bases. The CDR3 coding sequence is TGCGCCAGCAGCCCCGTCATCTCTGGAAACACCATATATTTT. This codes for CASSPVISGNTIYF.

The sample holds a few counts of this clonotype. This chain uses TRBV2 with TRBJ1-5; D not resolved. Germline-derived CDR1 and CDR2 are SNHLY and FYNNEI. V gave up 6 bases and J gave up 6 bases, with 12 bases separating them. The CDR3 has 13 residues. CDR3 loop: CASRITGRQPQHF. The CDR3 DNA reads TGTGCCAGCAGAATAACCGGGCGTCAGCCCCAGCATTTT.

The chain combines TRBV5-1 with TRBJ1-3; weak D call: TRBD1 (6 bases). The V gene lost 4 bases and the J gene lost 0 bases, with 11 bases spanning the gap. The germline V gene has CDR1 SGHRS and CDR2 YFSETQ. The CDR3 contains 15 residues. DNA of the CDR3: TGCGCCAGCAGCGTAGGACAGAACTCTGGAAACACCATATATTTT. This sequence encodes CASSVGQNSGNTIYF.

The CDR3 protein is CSATTGLAGGTDTQYF. CDR3 sequence (DNA): TGCAGTGCGACCACGGGACTAGCGGGAGGGACAGATACGCAGTATTTT. The genes are TRBV20-1 and TRBJ2-3; TRBD2 aligns across 16 bases. CDR1 DFQATT and CDR2 SNEGSKA come from the germline V gene (reference sequence). V was clipped by 6 bases and J by 3 bases; unmatched bases: 6. This CDR3 has 16 residues.